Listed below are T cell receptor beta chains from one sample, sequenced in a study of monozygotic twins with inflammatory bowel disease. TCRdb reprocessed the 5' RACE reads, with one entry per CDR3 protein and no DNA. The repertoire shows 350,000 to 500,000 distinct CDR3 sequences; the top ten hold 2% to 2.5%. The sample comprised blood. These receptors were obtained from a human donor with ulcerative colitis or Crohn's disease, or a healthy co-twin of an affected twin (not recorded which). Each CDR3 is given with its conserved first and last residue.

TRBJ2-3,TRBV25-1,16,CASSKWPGEFTDTQYF
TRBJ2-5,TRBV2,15,CASSASGRSQETQYF
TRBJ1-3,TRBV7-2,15,CASSQQGSAGNTIYF
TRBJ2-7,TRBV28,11,CASKGHYEQYF
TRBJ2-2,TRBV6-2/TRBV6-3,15,CASSAGQPGTGELFF
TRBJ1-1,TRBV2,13,CASSDEGATEAFF
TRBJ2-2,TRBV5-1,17,CASSLAEEGLNTGELFF
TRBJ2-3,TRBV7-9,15,CASSLGWTGSDTQYF
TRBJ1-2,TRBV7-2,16,CASSLALWGSNYGYTF
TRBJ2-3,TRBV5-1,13,CASRAQDTDTQYF
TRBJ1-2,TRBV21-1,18,CASSKAVGFSRFRRAYTF
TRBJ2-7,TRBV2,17,CASSEAPPDRGAYEQYF
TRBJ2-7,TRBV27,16,CASSLSSGVSSYEQYF
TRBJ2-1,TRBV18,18,CASSTTGLAGGSYNEQFF
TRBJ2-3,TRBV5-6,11,CASRRTDTQYF
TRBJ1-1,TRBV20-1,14,CSATPPSTYTEAFF
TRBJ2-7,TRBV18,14,CASSPGLALYEQYF
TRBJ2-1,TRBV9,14,CASSVVGGGDEQFF
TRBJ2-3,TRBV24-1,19,CATSDRKAGVHASTDTQYF
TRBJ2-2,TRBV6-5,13,CATLPGNTGELFF
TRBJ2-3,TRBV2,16,CASSGSLAGGTDTQYF
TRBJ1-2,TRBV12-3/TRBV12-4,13,CASSAGQYYGYTF
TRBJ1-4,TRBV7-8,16,CASSHRGQGANEKLFF
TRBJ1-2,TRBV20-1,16,CSARNPGQGGSDGYTF
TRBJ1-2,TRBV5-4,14,CASSGEAGYYGYTF
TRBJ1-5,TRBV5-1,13,CASSLEGLQPQHF
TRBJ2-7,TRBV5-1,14,CASSLGSQGHEQYF
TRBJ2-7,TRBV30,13,CAGEGATLYEQYF
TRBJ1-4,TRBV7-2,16,CASSTQGSQGLEKLFF
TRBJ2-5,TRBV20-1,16,CSARDPNTAGQETQYF
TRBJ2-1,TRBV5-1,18,CASSAYSTEFSSYNEQFF
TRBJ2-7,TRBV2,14,CASSEGTGARWQYF